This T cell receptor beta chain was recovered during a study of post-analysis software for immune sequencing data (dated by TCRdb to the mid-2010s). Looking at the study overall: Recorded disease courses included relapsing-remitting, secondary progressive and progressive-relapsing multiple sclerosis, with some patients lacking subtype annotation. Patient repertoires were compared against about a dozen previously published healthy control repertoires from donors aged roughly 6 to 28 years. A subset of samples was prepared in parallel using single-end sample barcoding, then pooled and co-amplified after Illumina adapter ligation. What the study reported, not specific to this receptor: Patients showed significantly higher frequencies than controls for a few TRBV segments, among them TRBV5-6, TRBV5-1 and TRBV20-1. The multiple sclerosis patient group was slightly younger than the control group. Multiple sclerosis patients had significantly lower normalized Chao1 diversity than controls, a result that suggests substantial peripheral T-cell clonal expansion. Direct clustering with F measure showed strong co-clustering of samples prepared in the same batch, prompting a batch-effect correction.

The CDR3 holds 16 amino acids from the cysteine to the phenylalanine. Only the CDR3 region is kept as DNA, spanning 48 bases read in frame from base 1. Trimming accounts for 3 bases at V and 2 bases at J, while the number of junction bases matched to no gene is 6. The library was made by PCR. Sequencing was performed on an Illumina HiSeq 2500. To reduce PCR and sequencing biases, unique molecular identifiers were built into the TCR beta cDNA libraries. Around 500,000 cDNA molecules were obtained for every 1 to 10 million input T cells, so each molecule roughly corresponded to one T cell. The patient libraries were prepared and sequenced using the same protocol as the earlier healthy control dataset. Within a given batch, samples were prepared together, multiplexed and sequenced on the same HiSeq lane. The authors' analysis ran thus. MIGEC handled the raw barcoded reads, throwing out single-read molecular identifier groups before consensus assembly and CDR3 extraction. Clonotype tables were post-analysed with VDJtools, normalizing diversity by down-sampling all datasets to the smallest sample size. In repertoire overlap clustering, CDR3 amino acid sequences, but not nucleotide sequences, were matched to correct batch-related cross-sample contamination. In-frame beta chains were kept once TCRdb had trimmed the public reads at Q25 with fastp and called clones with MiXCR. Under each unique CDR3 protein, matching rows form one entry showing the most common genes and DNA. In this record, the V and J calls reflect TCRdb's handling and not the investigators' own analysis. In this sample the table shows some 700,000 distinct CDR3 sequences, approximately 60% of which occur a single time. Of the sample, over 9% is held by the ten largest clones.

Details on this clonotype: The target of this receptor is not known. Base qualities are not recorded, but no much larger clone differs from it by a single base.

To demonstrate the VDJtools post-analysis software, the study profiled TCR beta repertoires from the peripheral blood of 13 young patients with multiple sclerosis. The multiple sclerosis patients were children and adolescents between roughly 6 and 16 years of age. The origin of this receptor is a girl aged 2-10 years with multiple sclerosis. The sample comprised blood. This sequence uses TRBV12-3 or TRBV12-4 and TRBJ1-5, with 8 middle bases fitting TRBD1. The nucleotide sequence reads TGTGCCAGCAGTTTTGGCAGGGGGCTGGGCAATCAGCCCCAGCATTTT. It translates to CASSFGRGLGNQPQHF.